Sequencing of this T cell receptor beta chain was carried out in a study of chemoradiotherapy in HPV16-positive cancers. Notes on the study in general: Only a couple of HPV16-positive patients supplied the functional HPV-specificity definition.

This clone qualifies as hyperexpanded. Its antigen remains unidentified. Using immunoSEQ multiplex PCR, the repertoire was profiled, and TCRdb retains in-frame clones only, with some absent. The sample gives around 1,600 clones, over 70% of which show up once; 7.5% is in the top ten. Trimming pared 4 bases from V and 3 bases from J, leaving 10 bases between. Germline V gives CDR1 SNHLY, CDR2 FYNNEI. This CDR3 spans 13 amino acids. This material consisted of tumor tissue, taken from a patient who underwent chemoradiotherapy. The TCR originated in a human donor with HPV-associated anogenital cancer. The rearrangement joins TRBV2 to TRBJ2-7, with D perhaps matching TRBD2 (6 bases). The DNA of the CDR3 is TGTGCCAGCAGTGGCGGGGAAAGCTACGAGCAGTACTTC. Its protein product is CASSGGESYEQYF.